The sequence of this T cell receptor (beta chain) was determined in a study of T cell responses to AZD1222 COVID-19 vaccine. Study-level findings and limits: Spike-wide coverage was observed for vaccine-associated CD4 TCRs, with dominant responses at 160-218 and 743-854.

A word on this clone: Its antigen is currently unknown.

Measured with immunoSEQ multiplex PCR; TCRdb has only the in-frame clones, and not every one. The table records about 120,000 clones, 80% to 90% of them present only once. This clonotype was obtained from an adult in good health. The sample consisted of peripheral blood, taken on day 0 of AZD1222 vaccination.

This CDR3 reads CASSVGAGTDTQYF. The CDR3, as DNA: TGTGCCAGCAGCGTAGGCGCCGGCACAGATACGCAGTATTTT. The chain is built from TRBV9 and TRBJ2-3; no clear D. Germline values: CDR1 SGDLS, CDR2 YYNGEE. V lost 0 bases and J lost 1, with 6 bases in between. CDR3 length: 14 amino acids.